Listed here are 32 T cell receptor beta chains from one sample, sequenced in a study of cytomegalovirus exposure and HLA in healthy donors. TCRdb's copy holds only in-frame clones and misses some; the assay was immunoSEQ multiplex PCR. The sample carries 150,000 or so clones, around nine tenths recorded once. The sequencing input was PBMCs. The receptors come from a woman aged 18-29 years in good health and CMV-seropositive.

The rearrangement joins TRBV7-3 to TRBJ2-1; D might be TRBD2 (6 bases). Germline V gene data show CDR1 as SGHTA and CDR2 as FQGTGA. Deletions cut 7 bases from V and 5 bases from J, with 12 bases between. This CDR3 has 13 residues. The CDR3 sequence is CASTSGLHNEQFF. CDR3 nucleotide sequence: TGTGCCAGCACTTCGGGACTGCACAATGAGCAGTTCTTC. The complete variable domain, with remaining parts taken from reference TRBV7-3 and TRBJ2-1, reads GAGVSQTPSNKVTEKGKYVELRCDPISGHTALYWYRQSLGQGPEFLIYFQGTGAADDSGLPNDRFFAVRPEGSVSTLKIQRTERGDSAVYLCASTSGLHNEQFFGPGTRLTVL.

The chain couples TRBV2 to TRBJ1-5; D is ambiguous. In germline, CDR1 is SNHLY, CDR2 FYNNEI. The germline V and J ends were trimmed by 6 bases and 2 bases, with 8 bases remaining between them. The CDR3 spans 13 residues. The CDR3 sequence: CASRVEGNQPQHF. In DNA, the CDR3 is TGTGCCAGCAGGGTGGAGGGCAATCAGCCCCAGCATTTT.

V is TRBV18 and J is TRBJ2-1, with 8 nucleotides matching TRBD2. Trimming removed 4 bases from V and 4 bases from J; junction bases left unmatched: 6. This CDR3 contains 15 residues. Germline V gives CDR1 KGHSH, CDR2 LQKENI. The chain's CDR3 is CASSLREGPYNEQFF. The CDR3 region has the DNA TGTGCCAGCTCACTTCGGGAGGGCCCTTACAATGAGCAGTTCTTC.

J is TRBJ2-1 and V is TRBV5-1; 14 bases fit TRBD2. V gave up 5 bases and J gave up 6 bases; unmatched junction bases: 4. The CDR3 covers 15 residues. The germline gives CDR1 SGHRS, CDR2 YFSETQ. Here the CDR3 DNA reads TGCGCCAGCAGGGTGGGACTAGCGGGGGCCAATGAGCAGTTCTTC. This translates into CASRVGLAGANEQFF.

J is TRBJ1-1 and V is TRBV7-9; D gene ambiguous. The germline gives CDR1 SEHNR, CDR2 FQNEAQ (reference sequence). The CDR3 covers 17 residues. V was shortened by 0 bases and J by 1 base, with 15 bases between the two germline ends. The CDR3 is CASSLALSSERNTEAFF. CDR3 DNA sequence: TGTGCCAGCAGCTTAGCGCTTTCATCTGAGAGGAACACTGAAGCTTTCTTT.

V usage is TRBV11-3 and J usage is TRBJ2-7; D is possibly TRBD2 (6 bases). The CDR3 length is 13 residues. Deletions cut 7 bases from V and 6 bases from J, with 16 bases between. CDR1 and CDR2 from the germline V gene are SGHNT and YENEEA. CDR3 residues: CASTAPGVGEQYF. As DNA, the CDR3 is TGTGCCAGCACCGCGCCGGGAGTCGGCGAGCAGTACTTC.

CDR3 sequence: CASSLVPGQAYEQYF. CDR3 coding DNA: TGTGCCAGCAGCCTTGTCCCGGGACAAGCCTACGAGCAGTACTTC. This chain uses TRBV7-8 with TRBJ2-7; D is perhaps TRBD1 (6 bases). Germline V gene sequence: CDR1 SGHVS, CDR2 FQNEAQ. Trimming took off 5 bases at V and 2 bases at J, with 16 bases between the two ends. CDR3 size: 15 residues.

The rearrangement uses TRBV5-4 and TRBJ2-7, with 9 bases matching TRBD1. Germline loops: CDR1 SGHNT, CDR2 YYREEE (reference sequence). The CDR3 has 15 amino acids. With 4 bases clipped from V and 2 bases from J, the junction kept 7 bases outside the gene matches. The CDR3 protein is CASSLGGTGTYEQYF. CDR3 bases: TGTGCCAGCAGCCTAGGGGGGACAGGGACCTACGAGCAGTACTTC. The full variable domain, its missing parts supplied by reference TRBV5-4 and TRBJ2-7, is ETGVTQSPTHLIKTRGQQVTLRCSSQSGHNTVSWYQQALGQGPQFIFQYYREEENGRGNFPPRFSGLQFPNYSSELNVNALELDDSALYLCASSLGGTGTYEQYFGPGTRLTVT.

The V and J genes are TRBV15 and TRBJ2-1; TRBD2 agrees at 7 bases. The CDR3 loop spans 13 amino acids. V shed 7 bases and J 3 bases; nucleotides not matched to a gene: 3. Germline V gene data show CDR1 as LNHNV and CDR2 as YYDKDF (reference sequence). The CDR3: CATNSGNYNEQFF. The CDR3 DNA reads TGTGCCACCAACAGCGGGAACTACAATGAGCAGTTCTTC.

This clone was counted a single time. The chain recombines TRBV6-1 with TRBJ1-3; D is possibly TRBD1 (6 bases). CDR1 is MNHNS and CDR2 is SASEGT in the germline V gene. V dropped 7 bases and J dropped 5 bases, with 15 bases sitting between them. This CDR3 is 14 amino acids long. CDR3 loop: CASIRPGTRNTIYF. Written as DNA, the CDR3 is TGTGCCAGCATTCGTCCCGGGACAAGAAACACCATATATTTT.

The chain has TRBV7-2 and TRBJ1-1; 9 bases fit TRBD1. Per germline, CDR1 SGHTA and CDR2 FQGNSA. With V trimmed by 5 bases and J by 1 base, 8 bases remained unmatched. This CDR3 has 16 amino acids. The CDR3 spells CASSRDRAARNTEAFF. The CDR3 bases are TGTGCCAGCAGCCGGGACAGGGCGGCCCGGAACACTGAAGCTTTCTTT.

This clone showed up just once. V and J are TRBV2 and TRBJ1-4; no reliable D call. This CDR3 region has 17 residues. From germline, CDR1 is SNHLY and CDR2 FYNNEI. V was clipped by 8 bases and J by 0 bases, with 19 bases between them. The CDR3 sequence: CASLDRGAGTTNEKLFF. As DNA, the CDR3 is TGTGCCAGCCTAGATAGAGGAGCCGGGACAACTAATGAAAAACTGTTTTTT.

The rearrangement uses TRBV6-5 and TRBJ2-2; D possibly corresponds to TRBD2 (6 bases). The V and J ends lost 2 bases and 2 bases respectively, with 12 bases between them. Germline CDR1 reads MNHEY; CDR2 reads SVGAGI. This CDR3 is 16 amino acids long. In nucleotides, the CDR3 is TGTGCCAGCAGTTACGGGACTCGAGACAACACCGGGGAGCTGTTTTTT. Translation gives CASSYGTRDNTGELFF.

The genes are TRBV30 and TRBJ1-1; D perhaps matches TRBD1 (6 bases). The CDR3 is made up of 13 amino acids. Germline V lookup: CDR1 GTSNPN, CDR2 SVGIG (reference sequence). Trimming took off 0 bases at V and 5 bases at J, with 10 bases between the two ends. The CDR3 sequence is CAWSVLGATEAFF. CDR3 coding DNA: TGTGCCTGGAGTGTATTGGGGGCTACTGAAGCTTTCTTT.

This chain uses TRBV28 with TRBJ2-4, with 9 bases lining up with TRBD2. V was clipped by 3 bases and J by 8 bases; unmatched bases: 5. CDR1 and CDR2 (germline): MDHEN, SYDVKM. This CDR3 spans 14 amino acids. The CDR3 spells CASSFAGGAYIQYF. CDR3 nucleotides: TGTGCCAGCAGTTTCGCGGGAGGGGCATACATTCAGTACTTC.

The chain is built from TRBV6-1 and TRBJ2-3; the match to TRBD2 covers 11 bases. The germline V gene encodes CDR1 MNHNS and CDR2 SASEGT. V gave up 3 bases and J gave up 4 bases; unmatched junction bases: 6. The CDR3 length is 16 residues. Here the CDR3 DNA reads TGTGCCAGCAGTGAGGCTACTAGCGGGAGTGCAGATACGCAGTATTTT. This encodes CASSEATSGSADTQYF.

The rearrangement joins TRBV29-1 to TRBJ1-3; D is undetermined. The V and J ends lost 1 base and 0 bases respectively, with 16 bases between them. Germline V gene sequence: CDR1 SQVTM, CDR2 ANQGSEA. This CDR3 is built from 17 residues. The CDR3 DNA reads TGCAGCGTTGAAGCCGCAGGTCAGCCGTACTCTGGAAACACCATATATTTT. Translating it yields CSVEAAGQPYSGNTIYF.

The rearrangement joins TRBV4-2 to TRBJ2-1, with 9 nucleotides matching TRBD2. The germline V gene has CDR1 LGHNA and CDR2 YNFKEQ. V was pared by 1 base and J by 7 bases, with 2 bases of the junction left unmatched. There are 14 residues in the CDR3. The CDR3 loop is CASSQGLAGNEQFF. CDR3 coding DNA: TGTGCCAGCAGCCAAGGCCTAGCGGGGAATGAGCAGTTCTTC.

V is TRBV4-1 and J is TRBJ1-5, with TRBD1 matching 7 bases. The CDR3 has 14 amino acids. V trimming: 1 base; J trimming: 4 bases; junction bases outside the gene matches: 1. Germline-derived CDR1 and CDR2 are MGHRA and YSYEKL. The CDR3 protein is CASSQVTGNQPQHF. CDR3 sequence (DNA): TGCGCCAGCAGCCAAGTGACAGGGAATCAGCCCCAGCATTTT.

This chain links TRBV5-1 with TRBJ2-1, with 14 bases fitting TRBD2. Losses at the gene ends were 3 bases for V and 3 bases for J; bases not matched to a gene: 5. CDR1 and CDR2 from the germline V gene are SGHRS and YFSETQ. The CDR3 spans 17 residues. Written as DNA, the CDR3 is TGCGCCAGCAGCTCGGGGACTAGCGGGAGCGGCTACAATGAGCAGTTCTTC. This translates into CASSSGTSGSGYNEQFF.

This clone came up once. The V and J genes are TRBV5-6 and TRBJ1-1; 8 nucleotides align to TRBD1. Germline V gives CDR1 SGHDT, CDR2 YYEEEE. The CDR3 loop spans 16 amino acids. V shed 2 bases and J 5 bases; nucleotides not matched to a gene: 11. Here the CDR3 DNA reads TGTGCCAGCAGCTTATCCGGACAGGGCTTAGGTACTGAAGCTTTCTTT. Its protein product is CASSLSGQGLGTEAFF.

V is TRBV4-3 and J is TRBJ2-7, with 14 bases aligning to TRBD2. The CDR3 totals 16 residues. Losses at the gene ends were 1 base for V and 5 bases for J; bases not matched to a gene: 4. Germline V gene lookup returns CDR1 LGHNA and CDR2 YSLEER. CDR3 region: CASSQGTSGRYDEQYF. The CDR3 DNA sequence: TGCGCCAGCAGCCAAGGGACTAGCGGGAGGTACGACGAGCAGTACTTC.

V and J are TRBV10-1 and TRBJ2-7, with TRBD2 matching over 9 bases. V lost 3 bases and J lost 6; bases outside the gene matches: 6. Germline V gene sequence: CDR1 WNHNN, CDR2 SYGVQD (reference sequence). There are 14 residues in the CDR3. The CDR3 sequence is CASSDGSGSSEQYF. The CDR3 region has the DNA TGCGCCAGCAGTGACGGTAGCGGGAGCTCCGAGCAGTACTTC.

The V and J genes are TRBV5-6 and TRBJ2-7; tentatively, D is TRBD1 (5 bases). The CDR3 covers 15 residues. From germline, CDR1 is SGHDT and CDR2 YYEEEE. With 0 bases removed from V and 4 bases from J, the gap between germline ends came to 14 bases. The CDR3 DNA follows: TGTGCCAGCAGCTTGGCCCGTAGGGGAATATACGAGCAGTACTTC. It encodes CASSLARRGIYEQYF.

For the CDR3, the DNA is TGTGCCAGCACCGCGACCGGGGACAGGGGACCCTACGAGCAGTACTTC. Protein product: CASTATGDRGPYEQYF. This chain uses TRBV5-6 with TRBJ2-7, with TRBD1 matching 10 bases. Germline CDR1 is SGHDT and CDR2 is YYEEEE. Trimming removed 6 bases from V and 2 bases from J; junction bases left unmatched: 11. The CDR3 contains 16 residues.

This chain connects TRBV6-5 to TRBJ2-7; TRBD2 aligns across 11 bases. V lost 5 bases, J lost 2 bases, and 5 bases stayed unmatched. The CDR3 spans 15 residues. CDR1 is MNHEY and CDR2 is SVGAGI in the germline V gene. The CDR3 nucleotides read TGTGCCAGCAGTCCTCCGGGACTAGCGGCCTACGAGCAGTACTTC. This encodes CASSPPGLAAYEQYF.

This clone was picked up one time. CDR3 region: CASTPRASGRAHEQFF. The CDR3 DNA is TGTGCCAGCACCCCTCGGGCTAGCGGGAGGGCCCATGAGCAGTTCTTC. J is TRBJ2-1 and V is TRBV28; 12 bases line up with TRBD2. The germline gives CDR1 MDHEN, CDR2 SYDVKM. V lost 7 bases and J lost 8; bases outside the gene matches: 12. This CDR3 is built from 16 residues.

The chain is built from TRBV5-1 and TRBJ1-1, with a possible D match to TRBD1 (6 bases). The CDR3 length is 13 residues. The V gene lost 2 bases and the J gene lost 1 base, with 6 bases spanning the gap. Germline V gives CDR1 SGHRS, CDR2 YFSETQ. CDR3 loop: CASSLQGNTEAFF. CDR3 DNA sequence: TGCGCCAGCAGCTTACAGGGGAACACTGAAGCTTTCTTT.

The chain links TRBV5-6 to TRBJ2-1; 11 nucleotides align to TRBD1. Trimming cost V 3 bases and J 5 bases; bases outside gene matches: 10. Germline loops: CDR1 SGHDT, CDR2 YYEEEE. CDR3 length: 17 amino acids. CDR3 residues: CASSWILGTGGNNEQFF. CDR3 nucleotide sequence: TGTGCCAGCAGCTGGATATTGGGGACAGGGGGTAACAATGAGCAGTTCTTC.

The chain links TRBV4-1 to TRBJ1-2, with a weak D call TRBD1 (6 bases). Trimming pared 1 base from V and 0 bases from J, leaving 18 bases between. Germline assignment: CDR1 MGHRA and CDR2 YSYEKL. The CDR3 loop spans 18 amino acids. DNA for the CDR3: TGCGCCAGCAGCCAAGTCCAGGGGAGCAAACTAGCTAACTATGGCTACACCTTC. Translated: CASSQVQGSKLANYGYTF.

CDR3 amino acids: CASSLGGGTGELFF. The CDR3 region has the DNA TGTGCCAGCAGTTTGGGGGGAGGGACCGGGGAGCTGTTTTTT. The chain has TRBV28 and TRBJ2-2; 7 bases match TRBD2. The CDR3 consists of 14 residues. V was clipped by 3 bases and J by 5 bases; unmatched bases: 3. CDR1 is MDHEN, CDR2 SYDVKM, per germline. Complete variable domain (other parts from reference TRBV28 and TRBJ2-2): DVKVTQSSRYLVKRTGEKVFLECVQDMDHENMFWYRQDPGLGLRLIYFSYDVKMKEKGDIPEGYSVSREKKERFSLILESASTNQTSMYLCASSLGGGTGELFFGEGSRLTVL.

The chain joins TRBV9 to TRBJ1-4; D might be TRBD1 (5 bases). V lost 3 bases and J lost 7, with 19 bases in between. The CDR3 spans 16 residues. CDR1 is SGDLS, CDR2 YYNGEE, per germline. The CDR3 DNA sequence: TGTGCCAGCAGCGCCAGGGATGGGGGGTTAATTGAAAAACTGTTTTTT. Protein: CASSARDGGLIEKLFF.